This TCR beta chain was documented in a study of blood T cell repertoires in COVID-19. Data came from immunoSEQ multiplex PCR; TCRdb stores just in-frame clones and leaves some out. The data hold approximately 110,000 clones, with 92% observed a single time. V was pared by 6 bases and J by 0 bases, with 10 bases between. This CDR3 comprises 14 residues. The chain joins TRBV6-7 to TRBJ2-3; maybe TRBD1 (6 bases). TRBV6-7 is an ORF; its function is uncertain. The sequence was obtained from a man aged 50-60 years with COVID-19, enrolled during active disease. Sequencing input: peripheral blood. The CDR3 region has the DNA TGTGCCAGCAGGGGGGCTTGGAGCACAGATACGCAGTATTTT. It yields the protein CASRGAWSTDTQYF.